Each of the 32 T cell receptor beta chains below was sequenced from the same sample in a study of blood T cell repertoires in COVID-19. Libraries were prepared by immunoSEQ multiplex PCR; TCRdb keeps only in-frame clonotypes and omits some of them. Seen here are about 120,000 clones, approximately 81% observed once, and the top ten hold 3.9%. Sequencing was carried out using peripheral blood. These receptors all come from a man aged 55 to 70 with acute or convalescent COVID-19.

Here the CDR3 DNA reads TGTGCCAGCAGCCTAGGGACAGGGGGGACCTACGAGCAGTACTTC. This translates into CASSLGTGGTYEQYF. This chain links TRBV7-3 with TRBJ2-7; TRBD1 matches 11 bases. Per the germline V gene, CDR1 is SGHTA and CDR2 is FQGTGA. The CDR3 is 15 amino acids. V gave up 5 bases and J gave up 2 bases; unmatched junction bases: 5.

This clone was recorded a few times. The V gene is TRBV10-3, the J gene TRBJ2-1; 8 bases match TRBD1. The CDR3 runs 16 residues. Germline values: CDR1 ENHRY, CDR2 SYGVKD. V was clipped by 0 bases and J by 10 bases; unmatched bases: 11. The CDR3 region is CAISESPGGFNGEQFF. CDR3 in DNA: TGTGCCATCAGTGAGTCGCCAGGGGGCTTCAATGGAGAGCAGTTCTTC.

The chain recombines TRBV7-2 with TRBJ2-2, with 10 nucleotides matching TRBD2. The germline CDR1 and CDR2 sequences are SGHTA and FQGNSA. After removal of 3 bases from V and 5 bases from J, the junction contained 9 bases not matched to a gene. The CDR3 runs 17 residues. The CDR3 here is CASSFSSGRGRTGELFF. Written as DNA, the CDR3 is TGTGCCAGCAGCTTCTCAAGCGGGAGGGGGAGGACCGGGGAGCTGTTTTTT.

In its sample, this clone was seen a few times. The chain links TRBV7-9 to TRBJ2-1; D is perhaps TRBD1 (5 bases). This CDR3 is 17 amino acids long. CDR1 SEHNR and CDR2 FQNEAQ come from the germline V gene (reference sequence). Trimming pared 1 base from V and 4 bases from J, leaving 17 bases between. The CDR3 coding sequence is TGTGCCAGCAGCTTAGAGGGGCCAGTCCGAAGTTACAATGAGCAGTTCTTC. It yields the protein CASSLEGPVRSYNEQFF.

The J gene is TRBJ2-7, the V gene TRBV6-2 or TRBV6-3, with TRBD2 identical over 9 bases. This CDR3 has 15 residues. Germline V gene data show CDR1 as MNHEY and CDR2 as SVGEGT. The J segment lost 3 bases and the V segment lost 5 bases, leaving 8 bases of the junction unmatched. Written as DNA, the CDR3 is TGTGCCAGCAGTCCAGGGAGTAGCGGGAGCTACGAGCAGTACTTC. The encoded protein is CASSPGSSGSYEQYF.

V is TRBV30 and J is TRBJ2-1; tentative D call: TRBD2 (7 bases). The V end lost 4 bases, the J end lost 9 bases, and 19 bases lay between the germline ends. CDR3 length: 14 residues. CDR1 is GTSNPN, CDR2 SVGIG, per germline (reference sequence). The CDR3 DNA follows: TGTGCCTGGAATGAGCGGGGCCTAGGGGGTGAGCAGTTCTTC. It codes for CAWNERGLGGEQFF.

This clone was recorded only once. The genes are TRBV18 and TRBJ2-1; D perhaps matches TRBD2 (6 bases). Trimming removed 3 bases from V and 4 bases from J, with 13 bases in between. Germline V CDR1 and CDR2: KGHSH, LQKENI. There are 15 residues in the CDR3. For the CDR3, the DNA is TGTGCCAGCTCACCCGGAGAAGCGGGTTACAATGAGCAGTTCTTC. It specifies CASSPGEAGYNEQFF.

This rearrangement joins TRBV29-1 to TRBJ1-1; 10 bases match TRBD1. V lost 1 base, J lost 4 bases, and 6 bases stayed unmatched. Per germline, CDR1 SQVTM and CDR2 ANQGSEA. The CDR3 is 15 residues long. The CDR3 region is CSVEGNRDRGTEAFF. DNA of the CDR3: TGCAGCGTTGAAGGCAACCGGGACAGGGGCACTGAAGCTTTCTTT.

The gene calls are TRBV29-1 and TRBJ1-1, with 11 bases aligning to TRBD1. CDR3 size: 13 residues. Losses at the gene ends were 7 bases for V and 4 bases for J; bases not matched to a gene: 5. The V gene's germline CDR1 is SQVTM and CDR2 ANQGSEA. The CDR3 nucleotides read TGCAGCGGGACAGGGGGCGAAAGCACTGAAGCTTTCTTT. Translation gives CSGTGGESTEAFF.

In DNA form, the CDR3 reads TGCGCCAGCAGCTTGGACAGGGGAAGAGAACTGTTTTTT. Translated, it gives CASSLDRGRELFF. The chain recombines TRBV5-1 with TRBJ1-4; 7 bases line up with TRBD1. This CDR3 has 13 residues. V lost 0 bases to trimming and J lost 12 bases; unmatched junction nucleotides: 5. Germline CDR1 and CDR2: SGHRS and YFSETQ.

This chain links TRBV2 with TRBJ1-6; TRBD1 is a possible D gene (6 bases). CDR1 SNHLY and CDR2 FYNNEI come from the germline V gene. The CDR3 is 15 amino acids. V lost 6 bases and J lost 5, with 14 bases in between. CDR3 sequence (DNA): TGTGCCAGCAGGGCACAGGGCAGGGATAATTCACCCCTCCACTTT. Its protein is CASRAQGRDNSPLHF.

The rearrangement joins TRBV6-2 or TRBV6-3 to TRBJ2-7; a possible D gene is TRBD2 (5 bases). This CDR3 has 15 residues. The V gene's germline CDR1 is MNHEY and CDR2 SVGEGT. Trimming took off 0 bases at V and 2 bases at J, with 11 bases between the two ends. The CDR3 region is CASSYSEAATYEQYF. CDR3 bases: TGTGCCAGCAGTTACTCGGAGGCTGCTACCTACGAGCAGTACTTC.

This chain links TRBV9 with TRBJ2-7; 12 positions agree with TRBD1. This CDR3 spans 16 amino acids. The germline gives CDR1 SGDLS, CDR2 YYNGEE. Trimming cost V 0 bases and J 3 bases; bases outside gene matches: 4. The CDR3 reads CASSVEGQGAVYEQYF. The CDR3 DNA follows: TGTGCCAGCAGCGTAGAGGGACAGGGGGCCGTCTACGAGCAGTACTTC.

This clone was recorded a few times. In the same sample, other DNA sequences code for this CDR3. The chain combines TRBV5-1 with TRBJ1-5; 9 nucleotides align to TRBD1. V lost 3 bases, J lost 0 bases, and 1 base stayed unmatched. The CDR3 has 15 amino acids. Germline V gene lookup returns CDR1 SGHRS and CDR2 YFSETQ. DNA for the CDR3: TGCGCCAGCAGCTCGACAGGGGGTAGCAATCAGCCCCAGCATTTT. It translates to CASSSTGGSNQPQHF.

The CDR3 here is CASSPPEADSNSPLHF. The CDR3 region has the DNA TGTGCCAGCAGCCCGCCAGAAGCCGACAGTAATTCACCCCTCCACTTT. The chain has TRBV3-1 (or the pseudogene TRBV3-2) and TRBJ1-6; TRBD1 might be the D (5 bases). Deletions cut 4 bases from V and 6 bases from J, with 16 bases between. Germline-derived CDR1 and CDR2 are LGHDT and YNNKEL (reference sequence). The CDR3 length is 16 residues.

The chain employs TRBV18 and TRBJ2-5; 9 positions match TRBD2. The CDR3 runs to 16 residues. Germline CDR1 KGHSH, CDR2 LQKENI. J gave up 0 bases and V 6 bases, and 8 bases lay outside the gene matches. This CDR3 is CASSPSGNQYQETQYF. The CDR3 DNA reads as TGTGCCAGCTCCCCTAGCGGGAACCAGTACCAAGAGACCCAGTACTTC. The whole variable domain, remainder taken from reference TRBV18 and TRBJ2-5, is NAGVMQNPRHLVRRRGQEARLRCSPMKGHSHVYWYRQLPEEGLKFMVYLQKENIIDESGMPKERFSAEFPKEGPSILRIQQVVRGDSAAYFCASSPSGNQYQETQYFGPGTRLLVL.

This rearrangement joins TRBV5-1 to TRBJ2-5, with 10 nucleotides matching TRBD1. V dropped 6 bases and J dropped 5; count of bases not matched to a gene: 4. This CDR3 is 13 amino acids long. From germline, CDR1 is SGHRS and CDR2 YFSETQ. The CDR3 nucleotides are TGCGCCAGCACTCCGGACAGGGGGGAGACCCAGTACTTC. Encoded protein: CASTPDRGETQYF.

The chain carries TRBV27 and TRBJ1-1; 9 nucleotides agree with TRBD1. Germline CDR1 MNHEY, CDR2 SMNVEV (reference sequence). With 2 bases clipped from V and 5 bases from J, the junction kept 6 bases outside the gene matches. The CDR3 loop spans 15 amino acids. This CDR3 is CASSLKQGARTEAFF. CDR3 nucleotides: TGTGCCAGCAGTTTAAAACAGGGGGCTAGAACTGAAGCTTTCTTT.

The chain links TRBV10-3 to TRBJ1-1, with D possibly being TRBD1 (6 bases). This CDR3 is 13 amino acids long. In germline, CDR1 is ENHRY, CDR2 SYGVKD. Trimming removed 2 bases from V and 7 bases from J, with 11 bases in between. CDR3 DNA sequence: TGTGCCATCAGTGAGCGGGGGGCAAGTGAAGCTTTCTTT. It specifies CAISERGASEAFF.

The V gene is TRBV5-5, the J gene TRBJ2-1; the D is unclear. The CDR3 extends over 14 amino acids. V lost 4 bases, J lost 8 bases, and 16 bases lay in between. Looked up from germline, CDR1 is SGHKS and CDR2 is YYEKEE (reference sequence). The CDR3 reads CASSLSGLNDEQFF. In nucleotides, the CDR3 is TGTGCCAGCAGCCTCTCAGGTTTAAACGATGAGCAGTTCTTC.

CDR3 DNA sequence: TGTGCCACCAGTGATTCCGACCCAGAGGGAGCTTTCTTT. Translation gives CATSDSDPEGAFF. This sequence joins TRBV24-1 and TRBJ1-1; D is ambiguous. The CDR3 consists of 13 residues. CDR1 is KGHDR, CDR2 SFDVKD, per germline. Trimming removed 2 bases at V and 10 bases at J, with 13 bases between.

The chain links TRBV28 to TRBJ2-1, with TRBD2 matching 8 bases. The CDR3 length is 19 residues. CDR1 is MDHEN, CDR2 SYDVKM, per germline. The ends lost 5 bases at V and 4 bases at J; junction bases unmatched: 19. CDR3 residues: CASSTRLSGREWDYNEQFF. The CDR3 nucleotides are TGTGCCAGCAGTACCCGGTTGAGCGGGAGAGAGTGGGATTACAATGAGCAGTTCTTC.

The chain joins TRBV7-3 to TRBJ1-5, with D possibly matching TRBD1 (5 bases). With 5 bases removed from V and 4 bases from J, the gap between germline ends came to 9 bases. The CDR3 has 13 amino acids. Germline assignment: CDR1 SGHTA and CDR2 FQGTGA. CDR3 protein: CASSRGENQPQHF. In nucleotides, the CDR3 is TGTGCCAGCAGCCGGGGGGAGAATCAGCCCCAGCATTTT.

The rearrangement links TRBV7-2 to TRBJ2-7, with D uncertain. The CDR3 has 12 residues. Trimming pared 0 bases from V and 6 bases from J, leaving 6 bases between. Germline lookup yields CDR1 SGHTA and CDR2 FQGNSA. The DNA for the CDR3 is TGTGCCAGCAGCTTAGCCCGGTTCGAGCAGTACTTC. Residues: CASSLARFEQYF. The whole variable domain, remainder taken from reference TRBV7-2 and TRBJ2-7, is GAGVSQSPSNKVTEKGKDVELRCDPISGHTALYWYRQSLGQGLEFLIYFQGNSAPDKSGLPSDRFSAERTGGSVSTLTIQRTQQEDSAVYLCASSLARFEQYFGPGTRLTVT.

This chain connects TRBV18 to TRBJ1-2; 9 bases align to TRBD1. The CDR3 is 16 residues long. The V gene end was trimmed by 1 base and the J gene end by 4 bases; junction bases not matched to a gene: 7. Germline V gives CDR1 KGHSH, CDR2 LQKENI. The DNA for the CDR3 is TGTGCCAGCTCACCACTGGACAGGGGAAGTCCCTATGGCTACACCTTC. Translation: CASSPLDRGSPYGYTF.

This clone was seen a single time. The gene calls are TRBV7-2 and TRBJ2-4; D is perhaps TRBD1 (5 bases). Germline loops: CDR1 SGHTA, CDR2 FQGNSA. Trimming removed 5 bases from V and 8 bases from J, with 19 bases in between. The CDR3 is 15 amino acids. CDR3 DNA sequence: TGTGCCAGCAGCCGCGCCGGACAAAGCCGAGACATTCAGTACTTC. It is translated as CASSRAGQSRDIQYF.

The J gene is TRBJ1-5, the V gene TRBV6-6; D gene unclear. CDR1 is MNHNY and CDR2 is SVGAGI in the germline V gene (reference sequence). The V gene lost 0 bases and the J gene lost 1 base, with 10 bases spanning the gap. The CDR3 has 16 residues. Written as DNA, the CDR3 is TGTGCCAGCAGTTACTCGGTCCAGGTCAGCAATCAGCCCCAGCATTTT. It yields the protein CASSYSVQVSNQPQHF.

The rearrangement uses TRBV11-1 and TRBJ2-1; 11 nucleotides line up with TRBD2. The CDR3 contains 16 residues. Germline V CDR1 and CDR2: SGHAT, FQDESV (reference sequence). After removal of 5 bases from V and 6 bases from J, the junction contained 9 bases not matched to a gene. The CDR3 DNA reads as TGTGCCAGCAGCCCCCGGAGACTAGCGGGAATCAATGAGCAGTTCTTC. Translated: CASSPRRLAGINEQFF.

CDR3 sequence reads: CASSPQLDSYEQYF. The CDR3 bases are TGTGCCAGCAGCCCCCAATTAGACTCATACGAGCAGTACTTC. The chain recombines TRBV3-1 (or the pseudogene TRBV3-2) with TRBJ2-7; D gene unclear. Per germline, CDR1 LGHDT and CDR2 YNNKEL (reference sequence). Trimming stripped 4 bases from V and 4 bases from J, with 14 bases between. The CDR3 consists of 14 residues.

The chain carries TRBV20-1 and TRBJ2-1; 10 nucleotides agree with TRBD2. The junction had 10 bases not matched to a gene; V was cut back by 3 bases and J by 8 bases. The CDR3 covers 15 residues. Per the germline V gene, CDR1 is DFQATT and CDR2 is SNEGSKA (reference sequence). The CDR3 region has the DNA TGCAGTGCTAGTAAGGCTAGCGGGAGCGGTTATGAGCAGTTCTTC. It codes for CSASKASGSGYEQFF.

The V and J genes are TRBV3-1 (or the pseudogene TRBV3-2) and TRBJ1-5, with 7 bases aligning to TRBD1. V lost 5 bases, J lost 1 base, and 5 bases stayed unmatched. Looked up from germline, CDR1 is LGHDT and CDR2 is YNNKEL (reference sequence). The CDR3 has 15 amino acids. DNA of the CDR3: TGTGCCAGCAGCGACAGGGCACGAAGCAATCAGCCCCAGCATTTT. Protein: CASSDRARSNQPQHF.

The gene calls are TRBV3-1 (or the pseudogene TRBV3-2) and TRBJ2-1; 9 bases are a match to TRBD2. V trimming: 3 bases; J trimming: 4 bases; junction bases outside the gene matches: 7. The germline V gene encodes CDR1 LGHDT and CDR2 YNNKEL (reference sequence). The CDR3 sequence is 16 residues long. The CDR3 region has the DNA TGTGCCAGCAGCCAGCAAACTAGCGGGTGGTACAATGAGCAGTTCTTC. Its translation is CASSQQTSGWYNEQFF.